This passage covers 27 T cell receptor beta chains from one sample sequenced in a study of cytomegalovirus exposure and HLA in healthy donors. The PCR had 60 Vbeta and 13 Jbeta primers. Some clones are missing from TCRdb's copy, which holds only in-frame ones; the method was immunoSEQ multiplex PCR. The sample holds more than 130,000 clones. Sequencing was done on a sample of PBMCs. These receptors were collected from a man aged 35 to 55 in good health and CMV-seronegative.

The CDR3 DNA reads as TGTGCCAGCAGCCCGGGACAGCTAAATCAGCCCCAGCATTTT. This gives the protein CASSPGQLNQPQHF. V gene TRBV27 combines with J gene TRBJ1-5, with 7 bases aligning to TRBD1. Germline lookup yields CDR1 MNHEY and CDR2 SMNVEV (reference sequence). This CDR3 comprises 14 residues. Trimming took 6 bases from V and 4 from J; bases not matched to a gene: 6.

V and J are TRBV7-9 and TRBJ1-4, with 8 nucleotides matching TRBD1. The CDR3 runs 14 residues. The ends lost 5 bases at V and 5 bases at J; junction bases unmatched: 4. Per germline, CDR1 SEHNR and CDR2 FQNEAQ (reference sequence). CDR3 coding DNA: TGTGCCAGCAGCCAGGGGGCCGGGAATGAAAAACTGTTTTTT. Translating gives CASSQGAGNEKLFF. The variable domain in full, with the rest retrieved from reference TRBV7-9 and TRBJ1-4, is DTGVSQNPRHKITKRGQNVTFRCDPISEHNRLYWYRQTLGQGPEFLTYFQNEAQLEKSRLLSDRFSAERPKGSFSTLEIQRTEQGDSAMYLCASSQGAGNEKLFFGSGTQLSVL.

The V call is TRBV7-9, the J call TRBJ2-2, with 8 bases lining up with TRBD1. This CDR3 spans 15 amino acids. V trimming: 5 bases; J trimming: 2 bases; junction bases outside the gene matches: 4. The germline gives CDR1 SEHNR, CDR2 FQNEAQ (reference sequence). The CDR3 region has the DNA TGTGCCAGCAGCAACGGACAGGGCAACACCGGGGAGCTGTTTTTT. This encodes CASSNGQGNTGELFF.

The chain recombines TRBV6-1 with TRBJ2-7, with D possibly matching TRBD2 (6 bases). CDR3 length: 13 residues. Germline V gene sequence: CDR1 MNHNS, CDR2 SASEGT. The V end lost 8 bases, the J end lost 2 bases, and 13 bases lay between the germline ends. In DNA, the CDR3 is TGTGCCAGCGACCTCGGACTAACCTACGAGCAGTACTTC. Its protein product is CASDLGLTYEQYF.

The genes are TRBV5-4 and TRBJ2-7; D might be TRBD1 (5 bases). V lost 3 bases and J lost 3, with 19 bases in between. The CDR3 loop spans 16 amino acids. Germline-derived CDR1 and CDR2 are SGHNT and YYREEE (reference sequence). The CDR3 is CASSSGGQKGLYEQYF. The CDR3 bases are TGTGCCAGCAGCTCAGGCGGACAAAAGGGGCTCTACGAGCAGTACTTC.

The J gene is TRBJ1-5, the V gene TRBV10-3, with a possible D match to TRBD1 (5 bases). The CDR3 spans 15 residues. Between the trimmed V and J ends, which lost 0 bases and 3 bases, there was a span of 9 bases. CDR1 is ENHRY and CDR2 is SYGVKD in the germline V gene. The CDR3 region has the DNA TGTGCCATCAGTGAGTCCGGACACCTCAATCAGCCCCAGCATTTT. Translating it yields CAISESGHLNQPQHF.

The chain links TRBV4-3 to TRBJ2-1; 9 bases fit TRBD2. CDR1 LGHNA and CDR2 YSLEER come from the germline V gene. The V segment lost 0 bases and the J segment 9 bases; nucleotides outside the gene matches: 9. The CDR3 contains 16 residues. The CDR3 loop reads CASSQEAGGLLTEQFF. CDR3 coding DNA: TGCGCCAGCAGCCAAGAAGCGGGGGGCCTTCTCACTGAGCAGTTCTTC.

V and J are TRBV10-3 and TRBJ1-1; TRBD1 is a possible D gene (6 bases). V gave up 5 bases and J gave up 5 bases, with 12 bases separating them. Germline values: CDR1 ENHRY, CDR2 SYGVKD. This CDR3 region has 13 residues. CDR3: CAISLTGLTEAFF. Here the CDR3 DNA reads TGTGCCATCAGTCTTACAGGGTTAACTGAAGCTTTCTTT.

V is TRBV7-9 and J is TRBJ1-1; unclear D gene. The CDR3 loop spans 13 amino acids. Germline values: CDR1 SEHNR, CDR2 FQNEAQ (reference sequence). Trimming stripped 5 bases from V and 0 bases from J, with 7 bases between. The CDR3 is CASSGGVNTEAFF. CDR3 in DNA: TGTGCCAGCAGCGGAGGAGTGAACACTGAAGCTTTCTTT.

This chain uses TRBV6-7 with TRBJ2-1; D not resolved. TRBV6-7 is an ORF, and what it does is uncertain. The V end lost 2 bases, the J end lost 8 bases, and 13 bases lay between the germline ends. There are 14 residues in the CDR3. In DNA, the CDR3 is TGTGCCAGCAGTTACCAGATGGTCGAGGATGAGCAGTTCTTC. Translated: CASSYQMVEDEQFF.

The V call is TRBV6-6, the J call TRBJ1-2; 8 bases line up with TRBD1. CDR1 and CDR2 (germline): MNHNY, SVGAGI (reference sequence). The length of the CDR3 is 14 residues. After removal of 6 bases from V and 5 bases from J, the junction contained 8 bases not matched to a gene. The chain's CDR3 is CASSPTGATYGYTF. CDR3 in DNA: TGTGCCAGCAGCCCGACAGGGGCAACGTATGGCTACACCTTC.

This chain joins TRBV7-2 and TRBJ1-1, with D maybe TRBD1 (5 bases). The germline V gene encodes CDR1 SGHTA and CDR2 FQGNSA. This CDR3 comprises 14 residues. The V end was cut by 5 bases, the J end by 1 base, with 11 bases between. The CDR3, as DNA: TGTGCCAGCAGCCCCCCCAGGGCGAACACTGAAGCTTTCTTT. Its translation is CASSPPRANTEAFF.

This chain uses TRBV2 with TRBJ1-6; TRBD1 matches at 9 bases. The germline CDR1 and CDR2 sequences are SNHLY and FYNNEI. Losses at the gene ends were 6 bases for V and 5 bases for J; bases not matched to a gene: 8. The CDR3 covers 16 residues. The CDR3 is CASRIQQGAHNSPLHF. DNA for the CDR3: TGTGCCAGCAGGATCCAACAGGGGGCTCATAATTCACCCCTCCACTTT.

CDR3 nucleotide sequence: TGTGCCAGCAGCCCCACCCAGGAGGGCTACGAGCAGTACTTC. Translated: CASSPTQEGYEQYF. V and J are TRBV9 and TRBJ2-7; TRBD2 might be the D (6 bases). Germline V gene sequence: CDR1 SGDLS, CDR2 YYNGEE. The CDR3 length is 14 residues. The V end lost 4 bases, the J end lost 3 bases, and 14 bases lay between the germline ends.

V gene TRBV11-1 combines with J gene TRBJ2-7, with D maybe TRBD1 (5 bases). Germline V gives CDR1 SGHAT, CDR2 FQDESV (reference sequence). Trimming took 3 bases from V and 3 from J, leaving 15 bases between them. The CDR3 extends over 15 amino acids. This chain's CDR3 is CASSLGQGKFYEQYF. CDR3 sequence (DNA): TGTGCCAGCAGCTTGGGGCAGGGAAAGTTCTACGAGCAGTACTTC.

DNA for the CDR3: TGTGCCAGCACCATGGACAGGGGGCGTCAGGGCTACACCTTC. Its protein is CASTMDRGRQGYTF. This sequence joins TRBV6-5 and TRBJ1-2; 11 bases align to TRBD1. CDR1 MNHEY and CDR2 SVGAGI come from the germline V gene. The CDR3 is 14 amino acids. With 7 bases clipped from V and 8 bases from J, the junction kept 9 bases outside the gene matches.

This chain connects TRBV13 to TRBJ1-1, with D perhaps matching TRBD1 (5 bases). The V gene's germline CDR1 is PRHDT and CDR2 FYEKMQ (reference sequence). The germline V and J ends were trimmed by 4 bases and 0 bases, with 15 bases remaining between them. This CDR3 is 16 amino acids long. CDR3 residues: CASSSPRVTMNTEAFF. CDR3 DNA sequence: TGTGCCAGCAGCTCGCCCAGGGTCACAATGAACACTGAAGCTTTCTTT.

This chain uses TRBV9 with TRBJ2-3; 10 bases are a match to TRBD2. Germline loops: CDR1 SGDLS, CDR2 YYNGEE. The CDR3 length is 19 residues. The ends lost 0 bases at V and 2 bases at J; junction bases unmatched: 12. Here the CDR3 DNA reads TGTGCCAGCAGCGTAGATCGGGGGACTAGCGCCCGCCTCACAGATACGCAGTATTTT. Its translation: CASSVDRGTSARLTDTQYF.

The chain uses TRBV5-1 and TRBJ1-2; TRBD1 aligns across 12 bases. CDR1 and CDR2 from the germline V gene are SGHRS and YFSETQ. Trimming cost V 3 bases and J 12 bases; bases outside gene matches: 12. This CDR3 has 15 amino acids. This CDR3 reads CASSSAGTGGESDTF. The CDR3 DNA sequence: TGCGCCAGCAGCTCGGCCGGGACAGGGGGCGAGAGTGACACCTTC.

The CDR3 reads CASSLGAGVVREKLFF. DNA for the CDR3: TGCGCCAGCAGCTTGGGGGCAGGGGTCGTGAGAGAAAAACTGTTTTTT. The V call is TRBV5-1, the J call TRBJ1-4; tentative D call: TRBD1 (6 bases). This CDR3 is built from 16 residues. The germline V and J ends were trimmed by 0 bases and 8 bases, with 17 bases remaining between them. Germline-derived CDR1 and CDR2 are SGHRS and YFSETQ.

V is TRBV10-3 and J is TRBJ1-1; D is unclear. V lost 4 bases and J 4 bases, leaving 13 bases between the germline ends. The CDR3 sequence is 14 residues long. Germline V lookup: CDR1 ENHRY, CDR2 SYGVKD. Written as DNA, the CDR3 is TGTGCCATCAGTGCGTACAGCAGGATCACTGAAGCTTTCTTT. Translation gives CAISAYSRITEAFF.

The CDR3 bases are TGTGCCAGCAGGACCGGGACAGGGCAAGAGACCCAGTACTTC. It specifies CASRTGTGQETQYF. This sequence joins TRBV6-1 and TRBJ2-5; 9 nucleotides match TRBD1. The V gene's germline CDR1 is MNHNS and CDR2 SASEGT. The CDR3 contains 14 residues. The junction had 4 bases not matched to a gene; V was cut back by 6 bases and J by 2 bases.

The V gene is TRBV6-6, the J gene TRBJ1-1; 8 bases align to TRBD1. The CDR3 extends over 13 amino acids. Trimming cost V 6 bases and J 3 bases; bases outside gene matches: 3. Germline V lookup: CDR1 MNHNY, CDR2 SVGAGI (reference sequence). The CDR3 coding sequence is TGTGCCAGCAGGGCGACAGGGGACACTGAAGCTTTCTTT. Translation gives CASRATGDTEAFF.

The DNA for the CDR3 is TGTGCCAGTAGTATGATTGGGACAGGGGTGGACTATGGCTACACCTTC. This encodes CASSMIGTGVDYGYTF. The V call is TRBV19, the J call TRBJ1-2; 10 nucleotides agree with TRBD1. CDR1 and CDR2 (germline): LNHDA, SQIVND (reference sequence). The V segment lost 3 bases and the J segment 3 bases; nucleotides outside the gene matches: 7. The CDR3 has 16 residues.

The genes are TRBV5-1 and TRBJ1-2; 11 bases align to TRBD1. The CDR3 has 16 amino acids. The junction had 10 bases not matched to a gene; V was cut back by 3 bases and J by 6 bases. CDR1 and CDR2 (germline): SGHRS, YFSETQ. This CDR3 reads CASSSQTGQGADGYTF. CDR3 sequence (DNA): TGCGCCAGCAGCTCTCAAACTGGACAGGGGGCAGATGGCTACACCTTC.

The V gene is TRBV18, the J gene TRBJ1-1; 7 bases align to TRBD1. Germline V CDR1 and CDR2: KGHSH, LQKENI. This CDR3 has 14 residues. With 2 bases clipped from V and 4 bases from J, the junction kept 4 bases outside the gene matches. The CDR3, as DNA: TGTGCCAGCTCACCATCACAGGGGAGCACTGAAGCTTTCTTT. Protein: CASSPSQGSTEAFF. Filled out from reference TRBV18 and TRBJ1-1, the complete variable domain reads NAGVMQNPRHLVRRRGQEARLRCSPMKGHSHVYWYRQLPEEGLKFMVYLQKENIIDESGMPKERFSAEFPKEGPSILRIQQVVRGDSAAYFCASSPSQGSTEAFFGQGTRLTVV.

The CDR3 region is CASSPDYGYTF. CDR3 coding DNA: TGCGCCAGCAGCCCCGACTATGGCTACACCTTC. This chain connects TRBV23-1 to TRBJ1-2, with unresolved D. TRBV23-1 is an ORF, and what it does is uncertain. The V gene lost 6 bases and the J gene lost 3 bases, with 5 bases spanning the gap. CDR3 length: 11 amino acids.